This T cell receptor beta chain was sequenced during a study of T cells after yellow fever vaccination. TCRdb passed the 5' RACE reads through MiXCR, listing each CDR3 protein once. This table holds roughly 99,000 distinct CDR3 sequences, roughly 5.8% found once. This clonotype was observed at least ten times. Sequenced here: CD8+ T cells sorted from PBMCs, sampled 10 days after the yellow fever booster vaccination. The receptor was derived from a man aged 18-30 years who received the YFV17D yellow fever vaccine.

CDR3 sequence reads: CSARDRGRWYNEQFF. CDR3 nucleotides: TGCAGTGCTAGAGATCGGGGGCGGTGGTACAATGAGCAGTTCTTC. J is TRBJ2-1 and V is TRBV20-1, with D perhaps being TRBD1 or TRBD2 (6 bases each). The germline gives CDR1 DFQATT, CDR2 SNEGSKA (reference sequence). This CDR3 is built from 15 residues. The ends were cut back, 0 bases at V and 4 bases at J, with 13 bases in the middle.